This TCR beta chain comes out of a study of blood T cell repertoires in COVID-19. This table comes from immunoSEQ multiplex PCR, and its TCRdb copy is limited to in-frame clones, with some not included. This sample yields roughly 160,000 clones, of which around 90% are seen a single time; about 5.3% belongs to the top ten. This receptor was obtained from a man aged 18-30 years with COVID-19, enrolled during active disease. Source material: peripheral blood.

CDR3 sequence: CASSLVGQTSSYNEQFF. CDR3 DNA sequence: TGTGCCAGCAGCTTGGTTGGCCAAACAAGCTCCTACAATGAGCAGTTCTTC. The chain has TRBV5-5 and TRBJ2-1; D not certain. The germline V gene encodes CDR1 SGHKS and CDR2 YYEKEE (reference sequence). V was cut by 0 bases and J by 0 bases, with 13 bases left in between. This CDR3 is built from 17 residues.